This paragraph covers one TCR beta chain sequence. Its target is not known. The sample belongs to a study of cytomegalovirus exposure and HLA in healthy donors. Points from the study as a whole: The study designated 150 or so TCR beta chains cytomegalovirus-associated. Upon later analysis, HLA-associated TCR beta chains proved more clonally expanded than other, equally common chains. Sequence variants that were highly shared formed a cluster that was likely a sequencing artifact. Cytomegalovirus status was reportedly diagnosed by the classifier with high specificity and sensitivity.

The V and J ends lost 4 bases and 5 bases respectively, with 10 bases between them. The CDR3 has 13 amino acids. CDR1 is SGHDT and CDR2 is YYEEEE in the germline V gene. Amplification used 60 Vbeta primers and 13 Jbeta primers. Clones were sequenced by immunoSEQ multiplex PCR, and TCRdb holds only the in-frame ones, with some missing. The sample comprises roughly 140,000 clones, about 79% of which are singletons, and roughly 0.7% rests with the top ten. Specimen: PBMCs. The chain employs TRBV5-6 and TRBJ2-1, with D possibly matching TRBD2 (6 bases). The sequence was collected from a male donor in good health and CMV-seronegative. The CDR3 loop reads CASSGGKNNEQFF. Written as DNA, the CDR3 is TGTGCCAGCAGCGGCGGGAAAAACAATGAGCAGTTCTTC.